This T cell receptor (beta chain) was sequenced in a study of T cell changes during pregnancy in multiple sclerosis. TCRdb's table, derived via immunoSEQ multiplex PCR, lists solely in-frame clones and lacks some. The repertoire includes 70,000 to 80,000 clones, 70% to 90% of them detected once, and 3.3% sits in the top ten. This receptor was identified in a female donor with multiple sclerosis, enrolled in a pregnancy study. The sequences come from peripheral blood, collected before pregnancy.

CDR3 DNA: TGTGCCAGCAGCCTCCCTGGGACAGGGGGGTACGAGCAGTACTTC. Residues: CASSLPGTGGYEQYF. This rearrangement joins TRBV11-2 to TRBJ2-7, with 11 positions matching TRBD1. The CDR3 is 15 amino acids. V lost 5 bases, J lost 4 bases, and 7 bases stayed unmatched. Per germline, CDR1 SGHAT and CDR2 FQNNGV. The whole variable domain, remainder taken from reference TRBV11-2 and TRBJ2-7, is EAGVAQSPRYKIIEKRQSVAFWCNPISGHATLYWYQQILGQGPKLLIQFQNNGVVDDSQLPKDRFSAERLKGVDSTLKIQPAKLEDSAVYLCASSLPGTGGYEQYFGPGTRLTVT.